This T cell receptor (beta chain) was identified in a study of CD4+ T cells in melanoma. Broader study findings: Neoantigen-specific CD4+ T cells in melanoma reportedly had diverse differentiation states. A reported correlation linked neoantigen-specific CD4+ T cells to CD8+, macrophage and B cell function.

Germline V gives CDR1 SGHNT, CDR2 YYREEE (reference sequence). V lost 6 bases to trimming and J lost 0 bases, with 12 bases between them. The CDR3 contains 14 residues. About this clone itself: Its antigen is as yet unknown.

Method: immunoSEQ multiplex PCR; TCRdb's copy keeps in-frame clones and lacks some. Of around 55,000 clones listed, 55% to 75% are singletons. The sequenced sample was tumor tissue. The rearrangement uses TRBV5-4 and TRBJ1-2, with D uncertain. This clonotype was obtained from a human donor with melanoma. CDR3 sequence reads: CASNPDGANYGYTF. In DNA, the CDR3 is TGTGCCAGCAACCCAGACGGAGCTAACTATGGCTACACCTTC.